This T cell receptor beta chain was found in a study of cytomegalovirus exposure and HLA in healthy donors. Study-wide findings and caveats: Whilst most TCR sequences proved rare, a subset of public TCRs occurred across many donors. It was about 150 TCR beta chains that were listed as cytomegalovirus-associated. Specificity for CMV antigens was confirmed in vitro for a few of the CMV-associated chains.

Regarding this clone: What it binds is unknown.

Germline CDR1 is SEHNR and CDR2 is FQNEAQ (reference sequence). Trimming left V 7 bases short and J 0 bases short, with 16 bases between. This CDR3 is built from 15 residues. Data came from immunoSEQ multiplex PCR; TCRdb stores just in-frame clones and leaves some out. This sample has over 150,000 clones, with about 90% found just once. The donors were part of the validation cohort, which consisted of about 120 subjects and was separate from the first cohort of about 670 subjects. The clonotype was recovered from a woman younger than 30 in good health and CMV-seropositive. The chain uses TRBV7-9 and TRBJ2-7; possible D gene TRBD1, 6 bases. Sequencing input: PBMCs. The CDR3 nucleotides read TGTGCCAGCACCGCGACAGGAACTAGCTCCTACGAGCAGTACTTC. Translating it yields CASTATGTSSYEQYF.